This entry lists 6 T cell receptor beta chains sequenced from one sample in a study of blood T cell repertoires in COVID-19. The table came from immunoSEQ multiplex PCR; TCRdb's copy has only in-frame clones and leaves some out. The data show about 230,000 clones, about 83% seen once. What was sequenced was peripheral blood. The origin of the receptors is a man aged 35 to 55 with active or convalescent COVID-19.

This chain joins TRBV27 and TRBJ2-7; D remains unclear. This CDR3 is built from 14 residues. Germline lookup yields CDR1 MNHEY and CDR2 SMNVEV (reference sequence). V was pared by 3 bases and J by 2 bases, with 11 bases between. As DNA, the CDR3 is TGTGCCAGCAGTTTGTCCGCGATGGCCTACGAGCAGTACTTC. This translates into CASSLSAMAYEQYF.

CDR3 sequence reads: CVRSLALPGSDSPLHF. CDR3 DNA: TGTGTCAGAAGCTTAGCCCTCCCTGGGAGCGATTCACCCCTCCACTTT. The rearrangement links TRBV7-5 to TRBJ1-6. TRBV7-5 is reported as a pseudogene. The CDR3 runs 16 residues.

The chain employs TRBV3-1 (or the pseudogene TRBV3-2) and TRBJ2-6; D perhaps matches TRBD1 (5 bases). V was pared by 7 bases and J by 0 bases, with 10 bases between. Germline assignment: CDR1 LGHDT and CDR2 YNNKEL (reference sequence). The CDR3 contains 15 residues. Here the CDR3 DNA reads TGTGCCAGCAAAAGGGGCAACTCTGGGGCCAACGTCCTGACTTTC. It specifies CASKRGNSGANVLTF.

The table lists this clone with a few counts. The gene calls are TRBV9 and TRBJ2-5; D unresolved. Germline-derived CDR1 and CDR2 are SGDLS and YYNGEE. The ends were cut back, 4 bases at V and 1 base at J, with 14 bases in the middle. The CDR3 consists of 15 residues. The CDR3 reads CASSPRTGPQETQYF. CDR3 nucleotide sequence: TGTGCCAGCAGCCCCAGAACTGGGCCCCAAGAGACCCAGTACTTC.

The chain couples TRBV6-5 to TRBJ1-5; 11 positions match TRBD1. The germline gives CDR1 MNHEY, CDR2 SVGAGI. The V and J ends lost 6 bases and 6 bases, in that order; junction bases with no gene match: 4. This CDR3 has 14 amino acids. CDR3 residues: CASRWTGGGQPQHF. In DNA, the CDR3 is TGTGCCAGCAGATGGACAGGGGGCGGTCAGCCCCAGCATTTT.

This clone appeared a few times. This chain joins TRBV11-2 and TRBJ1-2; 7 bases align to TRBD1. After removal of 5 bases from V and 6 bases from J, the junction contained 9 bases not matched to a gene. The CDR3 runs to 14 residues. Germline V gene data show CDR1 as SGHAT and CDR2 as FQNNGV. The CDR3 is CASSPTGDLHGYTF. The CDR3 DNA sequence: TGTGCCAGCAGCCCTACAGGGGATCTCCATGGCTACACCTTC.